A single sample gave rise to the 8 T cell receptor beta chains below, sequenced in a study of PD-1 blockade in classical Hodgkin lymphoma. Each patient experienced a relapse that followed autologous stem cell transplantation, and brentuximab vedotin exposure varied. Only in-frame clones appear in the TCRdb table, and some are missing; sequencing was by immunoSEQ multiplex PCR. The sample yields around 26,000 clones, roughly 86% seen once. The sample was peripheral blood mononuclear cells (PBMCs), taken before the second cycle of nivolumab. These receptors came from a human donor with classical Hodgkin lymphoma.

This clone has only a few counts. This CDR3 is also generated by other DNA sequences in the sample. V and J are TRBV6-1 and TRBJ2-2; D is perhaps TRBD1 or TRBD2 (7 bases each). Germline lookup yields CDR1 MNHNS and CDR2 SASEGT. The ends were cut back, 3 bases at V and 6 bases at J, with 17 bases in the middle. The CDR3 sequence is 16 residues long. CDR3 sequence reads: CASSESDREGAGELFF. The CDR3 nucleotides read TGTGCCAGCAGTGAGTCAGACAGGGAGGGAGCCGGGGAGCTGTTTTTT.

The chain joins TRBV29-1 to TRBJ2-7, with D perhaps being TRBD1 or TRBD2 (5 bases each). The CDR3 has 13 residues. CDR1 is SQVTM and CDR2 is ANQGSEA in the germline V gene. V dropped 6 bases and J dropped 4 bases, with 16 bases sitting between them. The CDR3 nucleotides are TGCAGCGTCGTGACAGTGACTACTTACGAGCAGTACTTC. Residues: CSVVTVTTYEQYF.

The chain couples TRBV5-1 to TRBJ2-1, with 8 positions matching TRBD2. Germline V gene lookup returns CDR1 SGHRS and CDR2 YFSETQ. The ends lost 5 bases at V and 7 bases at J; junction bases unmatched: 14. CDR3 length equals 16 residues. The DNA for the CDR3 is TGCGCCAGCAGTTTCCCCCCGAACGGGGGGGTTAATGAGCAGTTCTTC. It specifies CASSFPPNGGVNEQFF.

V gene TRBV7-9 combines with J gene TRBJ2-1; tentative D call: TRBD1 (5 bases). CDR3 length equals 15 residues. V gave up 5 bases and J gave up 0 bases, with 11 bases separating them. CDR1 and CDR2 from the germline V gene are SEHNR and FQNEAQ (reference sequence). The CDR3 DNA follows: TGTGCCAGCAGCGACAGCCTGAGCTCCTACAATGAGCAGTTCTTC. Translation: CASSDSLSSYNEQFF.

By share of the sample, this clone is medium-sized. The chain joins TRBV11-3 to TRBJ2-2; D may correspond to TRBD1 or TRBD2 (5 bases each). Germline CDR1 SGHNT, CDR2 YENEEA. This CDR3 region has 14 residues. Trimming removed 2 bases at V and 6 bases at J, with 10 bases between. The CDR3 reads CASSLRGGPGELFF. CDR3 sequence (DNA): TGTGCCAGCAGCTTACGTGGGGGTCCCGGGGAGCTGTTTTTT.

The chain has TRBV28 and TRBJ2-5; perhaps TRBD2 as D (5 bases). Germline lookup yields CDR1 MDHEN and CDR2 SYDVKM. The CDR3 spans 15 residues. V was shortened by 7 bases and J by 4 bases, with 19 bases between the two germline ends. The CDR3 protein is CASKGRGISSETQYF. CDR3 coding DNA: TGTGCCAGCAAAGGTCGAGGGATCTCGTCAGAGACCCAGTACTTC.

This clone came up a few times. This chain uses TRBV18 with TRBJ1-2; D not certain. The V gene's germline CDR1 is KGHSH and CDR2 LQKENI. The length of the CDR3 is 14 residues. Between the trimmed V and J ends, which lost 3 bases and 6 bases, there was a span of 14 bases. The DNA of the CDR3 is TGTGCCAGCTCACCTAAACCGGGAACCAATGGCTACACCTTC. Translated, it gives CASSPKPGTNGYTF.

This clone turned up a few times. The V and J genes are TRBV7-2 and TRBJ2-7, with D unclear. Between the trimmed V and J ends, which lost 2 bases and 0 bases, there was a span of 2 bases. This CDR3 contains 12 residues. The germline gives CDR1 SGHTA, CDR2 FQGNSA. This CDR3 reads CASSLFSYEQYF. CDR3 nucleotides: TGTGCCAGCAGCTTATTCTCCTACGAGCAGTACTTC. Based on the CDR3 plus reference TRBV7-2 and TRBJ2-7, the full variable domain is GAGVSQSPSNKVTEKGKDVELRCDPISGHTALYWYRQSLGQGLEFLIYFQGNSAPDKSGLPSDRFSAERTGGSVSTLTIQRTQQEDSAVYLCASSLFSYEQYFGPGTRLTVT.